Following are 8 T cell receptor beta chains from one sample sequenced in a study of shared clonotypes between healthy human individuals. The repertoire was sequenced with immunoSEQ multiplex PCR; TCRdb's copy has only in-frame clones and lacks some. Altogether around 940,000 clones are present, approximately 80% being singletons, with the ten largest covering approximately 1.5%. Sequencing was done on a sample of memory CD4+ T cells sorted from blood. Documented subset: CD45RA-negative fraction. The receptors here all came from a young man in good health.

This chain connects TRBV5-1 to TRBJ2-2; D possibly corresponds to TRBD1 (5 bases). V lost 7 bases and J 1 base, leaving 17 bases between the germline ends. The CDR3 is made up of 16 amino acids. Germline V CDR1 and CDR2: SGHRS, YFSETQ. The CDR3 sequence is CASQKTDRGNTGELFF. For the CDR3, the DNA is TGCGCCAGCCAAAAGACAGACCGCGGGAACACCGGGGAGCTGTTTTTT.

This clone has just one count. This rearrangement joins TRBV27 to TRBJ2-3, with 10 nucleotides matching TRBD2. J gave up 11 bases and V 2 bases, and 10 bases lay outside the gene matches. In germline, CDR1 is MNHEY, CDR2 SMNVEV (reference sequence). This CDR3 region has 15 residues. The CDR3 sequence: CASSLRLAGETRQYF. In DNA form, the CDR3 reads TGTGCCAGCAGTTTAAGGCTAGCGGGGGAAACGAGGCAGTATTTT.

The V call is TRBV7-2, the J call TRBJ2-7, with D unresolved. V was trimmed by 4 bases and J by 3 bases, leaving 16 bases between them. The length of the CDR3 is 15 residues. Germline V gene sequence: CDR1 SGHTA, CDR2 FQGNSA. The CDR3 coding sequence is TGTGCCAGCAGCTCCTCGGCCGGATCATACTACGAGCAGTACTTC. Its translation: CASSSSAGSYYEQYF.

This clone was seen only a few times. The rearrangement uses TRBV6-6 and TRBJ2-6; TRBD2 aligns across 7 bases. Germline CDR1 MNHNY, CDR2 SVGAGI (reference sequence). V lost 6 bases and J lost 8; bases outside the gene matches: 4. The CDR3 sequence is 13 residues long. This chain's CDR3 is CASSHSGTNVLTF. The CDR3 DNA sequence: TGTGCCAGCAGCCACAGCGGGACCAACGTCCTGACTTTC.

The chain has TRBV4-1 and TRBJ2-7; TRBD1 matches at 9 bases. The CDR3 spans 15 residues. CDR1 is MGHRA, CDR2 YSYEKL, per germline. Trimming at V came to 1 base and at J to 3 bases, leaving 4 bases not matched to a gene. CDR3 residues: CASSQGWTGDYEQYF. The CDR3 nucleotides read TGCGCCAGCAGCCAAGGATGGACAGGGGACTACGAGCAGTACTTC.

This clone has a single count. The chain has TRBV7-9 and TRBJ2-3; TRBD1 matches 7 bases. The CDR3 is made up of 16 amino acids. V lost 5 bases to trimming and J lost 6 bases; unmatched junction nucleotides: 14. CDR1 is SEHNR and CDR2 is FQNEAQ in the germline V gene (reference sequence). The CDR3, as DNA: TGTGCCAGCAGCCCGAAAACGACAGGGCGGGCGGATACGCAGTATTTT. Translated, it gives CASSPKTTGRADTQYF.

DNA for the CDR3: TGTGCCAGCAGAGCTAGCGGAGGCACAGATACGCAGTATTTT. It is translated as CASRASGGTDTQYF. The rearrangement joins TRBV6-1 to TRBJ2-3; 7 nucleotides match TRBD2. Losses at the gene ends were 6 bases for V and 1 base for J; bases not matched to a gene: 4. CDR3 length equals 14 residues. CDR1 and CDR2 from the germline V gene are MNHNS and SASEGT.

CDR3 coding DNA: TGTGCCTGGAGTGCATGGAGGGAGACCCAGTACTTC. This codes for CAWSAWRETQYF. The chain carries TRBV30 and TRBJ2-5, with a weak D call TRBD2 (5 bases). The CDR3 spans 12 residues. Trimming cost V 1 base and J 5 bases, with 8 bases left between them. Germline assignment: CDR1 GTSNPN and CDR2 SVGIG (reference sequence). Using reference TRBV30 and TRBJ2-5 for the parts outside the CDR3, the full variable domain is SQTIHQWPATLVQPVGSPLSLECTVEGTSNPNLYWYRQAAGRGLQLLFYSVGIGQISSEVPQNLSASRPQDRQFILSSKKLLLSDSGFYLCAWSAWRETQYFGPGTRLLVL.